The sequence of this T cell receptor beta chain was determined in a study of blood T cell repertoires in COVID-19. Study-level background: The cDNA or gDNA used as material had been derived from T cells, B-cell-depleted T cells, or PBMCs.

Methods used by the authors: The assay estimated nucleated cells by amplifying reference gene primers. Method: immunoSEQ multiplex PCR; TCRdb's copy keeps in-frame clones and lacks some. V and J calls and clone size follow that table, whereas D and trimming were derived from the DNA. The profile covers some 400,000 clones, with 90% to 95% appearing a single time and around 0.94% taken by the ten largest. Between the trimmed V and J ends, which lost 1 base and 2 bases, there was a span of 17 bases. There are 16 residues in the CDR3. Germline V lookup: CDR1 GTSNPN, CDR2 SVGIG (reference sequence). Someone with COVID-19 had been met by exposed participants within 2 weeks before study entry.

The J gene is TRBJ1-2, the V gene TRBV30; D is uncertain. Sequencing was done on a sample of PBMCs or T cells enriched from blood (not recorded which). The sequence derives from a woman aged 35 to 49 who had been exposed to COVID-19. The CDR3 spells CAWSGYSTNVNYGYTF. Written as DNA, the CDR3 is TGTGCCTGGAGTGGATACTCTACCAACGTGAACTATGGCTACACCTTC.